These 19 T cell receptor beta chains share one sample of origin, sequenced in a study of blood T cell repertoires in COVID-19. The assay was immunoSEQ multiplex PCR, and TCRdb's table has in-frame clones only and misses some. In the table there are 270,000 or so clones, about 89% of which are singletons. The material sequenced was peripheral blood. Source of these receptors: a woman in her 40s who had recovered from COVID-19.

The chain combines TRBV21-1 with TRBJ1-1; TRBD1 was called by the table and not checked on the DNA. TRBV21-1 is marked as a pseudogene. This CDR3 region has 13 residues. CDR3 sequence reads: CASSRTENTEAFF. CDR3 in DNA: TGTGCCAGCAGCAGGACAGAGAACACTGAAGCTTTCTTT.

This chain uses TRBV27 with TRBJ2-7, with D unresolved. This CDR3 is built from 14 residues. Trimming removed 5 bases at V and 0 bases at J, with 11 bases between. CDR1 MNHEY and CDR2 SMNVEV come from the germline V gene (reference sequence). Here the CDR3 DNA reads TGTGCCAGCAGTCATCGACGCGGCTCCTACGAGCAGTACTTC. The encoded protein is CASSHRRGSYEQYF.

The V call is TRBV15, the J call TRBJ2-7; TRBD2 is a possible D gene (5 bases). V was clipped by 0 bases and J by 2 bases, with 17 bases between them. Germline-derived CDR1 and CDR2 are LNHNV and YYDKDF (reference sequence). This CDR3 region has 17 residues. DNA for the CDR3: TGTGCCACCAGCAGAGATGGCCCCCGGACTTCAACCTACGAGCAGTACTTC. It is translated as CATSRDGPRTSTYEQYF.

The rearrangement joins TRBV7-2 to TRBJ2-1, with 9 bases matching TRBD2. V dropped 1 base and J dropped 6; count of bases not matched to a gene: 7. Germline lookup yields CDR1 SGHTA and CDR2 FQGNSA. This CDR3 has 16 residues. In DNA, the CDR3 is TGTGCCAGCAGCTTAGATACGGGACTAGCTTTCAATGAGCAGTTCTTC. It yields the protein CASSLDTGLAFNEQFF.

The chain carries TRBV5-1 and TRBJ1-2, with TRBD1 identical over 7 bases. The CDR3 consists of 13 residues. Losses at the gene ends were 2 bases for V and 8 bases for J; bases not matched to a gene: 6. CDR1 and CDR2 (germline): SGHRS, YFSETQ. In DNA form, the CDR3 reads TGCGCCAGCAGCTTCGAGGGGGCGCCGGGCTACACCTTC. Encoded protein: CASSFEGAPGYTF.

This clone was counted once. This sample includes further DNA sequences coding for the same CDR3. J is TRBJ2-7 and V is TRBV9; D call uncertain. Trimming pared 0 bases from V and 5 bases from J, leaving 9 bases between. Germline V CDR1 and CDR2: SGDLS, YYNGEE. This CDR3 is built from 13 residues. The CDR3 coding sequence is TGTGCCAGCAGCGTAGGAGGATTCGACGAGCAGTACTTC. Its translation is CASSVGGFDEQYF.

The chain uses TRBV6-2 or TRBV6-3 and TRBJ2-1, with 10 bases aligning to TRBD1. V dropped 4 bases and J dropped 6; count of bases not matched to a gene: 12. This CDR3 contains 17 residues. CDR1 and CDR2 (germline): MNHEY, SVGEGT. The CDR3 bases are TGTGCCAGCAGTTCATGGACAGGGGGTTCGGGACTCAATGAGCAGTTCTTC. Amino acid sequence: CASSSWTGGSGLNEQFF.

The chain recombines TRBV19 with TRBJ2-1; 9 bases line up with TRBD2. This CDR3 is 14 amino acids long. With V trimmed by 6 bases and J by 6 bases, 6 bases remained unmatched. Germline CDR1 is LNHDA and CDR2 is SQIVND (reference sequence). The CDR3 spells CASSVAGVGNEQFF. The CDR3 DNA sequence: TGTGCCAGTAGCGTAGCGGGAGTTGGCAATGAGCAGTTCTTC.

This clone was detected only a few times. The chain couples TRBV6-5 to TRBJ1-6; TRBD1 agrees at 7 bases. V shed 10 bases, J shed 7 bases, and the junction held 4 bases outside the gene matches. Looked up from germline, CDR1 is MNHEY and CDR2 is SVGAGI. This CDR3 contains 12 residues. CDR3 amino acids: CAIRGANSPLHF. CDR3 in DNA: TGTGCCATCAGGGGGGCGAATTCACCCCTCCACTTT.

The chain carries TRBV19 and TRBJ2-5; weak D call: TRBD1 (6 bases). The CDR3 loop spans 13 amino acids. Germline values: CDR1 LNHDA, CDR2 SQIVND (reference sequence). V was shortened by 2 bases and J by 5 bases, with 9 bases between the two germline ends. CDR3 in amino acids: CASSIQGTETQYF. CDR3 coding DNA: TGTGCCAGTAGTATACAGGGGACGGAGACCCAGTACTTC.

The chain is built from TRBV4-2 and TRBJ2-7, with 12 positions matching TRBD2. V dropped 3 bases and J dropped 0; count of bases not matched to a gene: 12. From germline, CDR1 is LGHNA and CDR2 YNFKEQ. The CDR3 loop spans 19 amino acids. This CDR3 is CASSQTLLAGGPSSYEQYF. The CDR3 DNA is TGTGCCAGCAGCCAGACTTTACTAGCGGGAGGACCCAGCTCCTACGAGCAGTACTTC.

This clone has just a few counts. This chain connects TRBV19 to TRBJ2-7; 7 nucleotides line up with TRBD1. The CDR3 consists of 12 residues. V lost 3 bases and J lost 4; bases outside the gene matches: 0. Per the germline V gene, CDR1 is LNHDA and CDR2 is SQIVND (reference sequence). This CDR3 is CASSMTGYEQYF. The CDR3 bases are TGTGCCAGTAGTATGACAGGGTACGAGCAGTACTTC. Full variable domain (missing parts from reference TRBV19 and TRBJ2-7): DGGITQSPKYLFRKEGQNVTLSCEQNLNHDAMYWYRQDPGQGLRLIYYSQIVNDFQKGDIAEGYSVSREKKESFPLTVTSAQKNPTAFYLCASSMTGYEQYFGPGTRLTVT.

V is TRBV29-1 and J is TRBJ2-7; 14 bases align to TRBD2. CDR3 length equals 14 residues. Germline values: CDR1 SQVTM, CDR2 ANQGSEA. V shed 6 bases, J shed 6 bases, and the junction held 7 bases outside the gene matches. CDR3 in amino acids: CSVPGLAGVGEQYF. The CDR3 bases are TGCAGCGTGCCGGGACTAGCGGGAGTAGGCGAGCAGTACTTC.

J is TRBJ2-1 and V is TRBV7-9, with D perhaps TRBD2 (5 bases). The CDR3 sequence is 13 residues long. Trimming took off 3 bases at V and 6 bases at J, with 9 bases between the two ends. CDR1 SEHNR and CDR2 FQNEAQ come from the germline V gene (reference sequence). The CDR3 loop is CASSFRGGNEQFF. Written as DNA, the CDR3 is TGTGCCAGCAGCTTTCGGGGTGGCAATGAGCAGTTCTTC. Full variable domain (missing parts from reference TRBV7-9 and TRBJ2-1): DTGVSQNPRHKITKRGQNVTFRCDPISEHNRLYWYRQTLGQGPEFLTYFQNEAQLEKSRLLSDRFSAERPKGSFSTLEIQRTEQGDSAMYLCASSFRGGNEQFFGPGTRLTVL.

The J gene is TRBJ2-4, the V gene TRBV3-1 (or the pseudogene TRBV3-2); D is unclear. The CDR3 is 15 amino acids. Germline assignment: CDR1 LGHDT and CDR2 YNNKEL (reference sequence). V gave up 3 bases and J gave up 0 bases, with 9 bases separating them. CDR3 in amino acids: CASSQAALAKNIQYF. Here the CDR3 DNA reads TGTGCCAGCAGCCAGGCGGCCTTAGCCAAAAACATTCAGTACTTC.

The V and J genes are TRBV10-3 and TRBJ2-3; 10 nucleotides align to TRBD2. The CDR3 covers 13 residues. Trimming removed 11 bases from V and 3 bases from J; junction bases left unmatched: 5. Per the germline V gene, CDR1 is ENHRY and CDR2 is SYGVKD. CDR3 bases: TGTGCCGTAGCGGGAGGAGGGACAGATACGCAGTATTTT. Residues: CAVAGGGTDTQYF.

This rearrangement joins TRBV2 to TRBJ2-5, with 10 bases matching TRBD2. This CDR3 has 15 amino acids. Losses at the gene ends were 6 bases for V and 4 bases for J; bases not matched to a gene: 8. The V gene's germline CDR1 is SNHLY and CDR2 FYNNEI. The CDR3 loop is CASRALAGVGETQYF. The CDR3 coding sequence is TGTGCCAGCAGAGCCCTAGCGGGAGTTGGAGAGACCCAGTACTTC. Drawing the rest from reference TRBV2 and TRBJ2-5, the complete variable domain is EPEVTQTPSHQVTQMGQEVILRCVPISNHLYFYWYRQILGQKVEFLVSFYNNEISEKSEIFDDQFSVERPDGSNFTLKIRSTKLEDSAMYFCASRALAGVGETQYFGPGTRLLVL.

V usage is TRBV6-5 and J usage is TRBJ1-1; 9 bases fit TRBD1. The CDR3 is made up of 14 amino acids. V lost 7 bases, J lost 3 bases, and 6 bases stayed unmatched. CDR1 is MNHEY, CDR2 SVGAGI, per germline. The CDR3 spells CASTPTGGHTEAFF. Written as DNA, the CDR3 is TGTGCCAGCACGCCCACAGGGGGCCACACTGAAGCTTTCTTT.

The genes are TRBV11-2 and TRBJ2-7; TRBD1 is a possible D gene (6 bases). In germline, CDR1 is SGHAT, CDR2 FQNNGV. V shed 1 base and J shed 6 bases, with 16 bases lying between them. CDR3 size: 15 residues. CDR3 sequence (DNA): TGTGCCAGCAGCTTAGCGCCCGGACAGCCCCTCGAGCAGTACTTC. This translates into CASSLAPGQPLEQYF. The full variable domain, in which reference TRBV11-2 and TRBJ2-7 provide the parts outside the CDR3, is EAGVAQSPRYKIIEKRQSVAFWCNPISGHATLYWYQQILGQGPKLLIQFQNNGVVDDSQLPKDRFSAERLKGVDSTLKIQPAKLEDSAVYLCASSLAPGQPLEQYFGPGTRLTVT.